This T cell receptor (beta chain) is from a study of vaccination and CD4 T cells after COVID-19. About the research overall: Samples after vaccination came a median 72 days past dose two, ranging 14 to 241.

The V and J ends lost 3 bases and 2 bases respectively, with 11 bases between them. Per the germline V gene, CDR1 is SNHLY and CDR2 is FYNNEI. CDR3 size: 14 residues. As for this clonotype: Antigen unknown.

With the Oncomine TCR Beta short-read assay, DNA from cultured CD4+ T cells was sequenced. TCRdb re-derived calls from the PCR reads in MiXCR, one entry per CDR3 protein. Seen here are more than 15,000 distinct CDR3 sequences, roughly 54% observed once, and the top ten hold around a tenth. Study results and caveats: Looking at convalescent patients, 304 of their 307 vaccine-specific clones were spike mono-reactive.

Treatment noted: roughly ten-day PBMC culture with coronavirus spike peptide pools or control peptides (ViraFEST assay). The specimen sequenced was CD4+ T cells from blood, cultured in vitro. This chain uses TRBV2 with TRBJ2-7; D is perhaps TRBD2 (6 bases). The TCR sequence derives from a human donor who had recovered from COVID-19. The CDR3 DNA is TGTGCCAGCAGTGACCTAGCGTATACCTACGAGCAGTACTTC. Translation gives CASSDLAYTYEQYF.